This TCR beta chain was captured in a study of cytomegalovirus exposure and HLA in healthy donors. Study at large: From HLA-typed donors, an early data release held tens of millions of unique TCRs.

Notes on this clone: What it recognizes is unknown.

The CDR3 is 14 residues long. The germline gives CDR1 SGHNT, CDR2 YENEEA. The germline V and J ends were trimmed by 5 bases and 7 bases, with 18 bases remaining between them. Findings and caveats of the study: Roughly uniform depth of sequencing across donors was assumed in presence/absence analyses. In a later analysis, compared with equally common non-associated chains, HLA-associated beta chains were more expanded.

Primers: 60 Vbeta forward and 13 Jbeta reverse. Source study methods: The authors later counted roughly 76 million unique TCR beta chains, some 10 million of them shared. Repertoires were generated with immunoSEQ multiplex PCR, while TCRdb's copy carries only in-frame clones and drops some. That table is the source of V, J and clone size, and D and trimming were worked out from the DNA. The sample lists about 110,000 clones, just over 70% occurring once. J is TRBJ2-7 and V is TRBV11-3; possibly TRBD2 for D (5 bases). The receptor was isolated from a boy aged 5 to 17 in good health and CMV-seronegative. The sequenced sample consisted of PBMCs. CDR3 nucleotides: TGTGCCAGCAGCCCAACTTTGGGGTCGGGAGAGCAGTACTTC. This gives the protein CASSPTLGSGEQYF.